The entry below gives a single T cell receptor (beta chain) sequence along with its context. Antigen: not known. Described time point: after dendritic cell vaccination, including at tumor progression/relapse. Patients had residual fresh-frozen tumor tissue and more than two years of survival data. These data come from a study of glioma-infiltrating T cells after dendritic cell vaccination. Study-wide context: At biweekly intervals, patients got three intradermal dendritic cell vaccine injections.

The assay was immunoSEQ multiplex PCR, and TCRdb's table has in-frame clones only and misses some. The sample shows over 90,000 clones, 80% of them seen only once. The CDR3 spans 14 residues. Germline CDR1 reads SGHRS; CDR2 reads YFSETQ. V shed 2 bases and J shed 0 bases, with 8 bases lying between them. Study observations and caveats: No direct clonality-survival link was found; a diverse polyclonal response may matter.

The sequencing here drew on blood, taken after dendritic cell vaccination. The rearrangement uses TRBV5-1 and TRBJ2-5; D unresolved. The TCR sequence derives from a human donor with glioblastoma. The CDR3 DNA reads as TGCGCCAGCAGCTTTAGCCTGGACCAAGAGACCCAGTACTTC. This sequence encodes CASSFSLDQETQYF.